These 20 T cell receptor beta chains were sequenced from one sample in a study of OX40 agonist ivuxolimab in advanced cancers. Sequenced by immunoSEQ multiplex PCR; TCRdb stores in-frame clones only, minus some. The sample comprises roughly 100,000 clones, roughly 90% of which are singletons, and under 4% rests with the top ten. This specimen was CD4+ or CD8+ T cells sorted from blood, taken in a trial of the OX40 agonist ivuxolimab. The receptors stem from an adult with an advanced solid tumor such as melanoma, head and neck, liver or kidney cancer.

The chain is built from TRBV4-1 and TRBJ2-3; 13 positions agree with TRBD2. This CDR3 has 20 residues. The germline gives CDR1 MGHRA, CDR2 YSYEKL. Germline trimming cut 0 bases from V and 3 bases from J; bases unmatched to any gene: 12. The CDR3 DNA follows: TGCGCCAGCAGCCAAGAGGATCCCATTCAGGGACTAGCGGGAACAGATACGCAGTATTTT. Translating gives CASSQEDPIQGLAGTDTQYF.

The V call is TRBV12-5, the J call TRBJ1-3; unclear D gene. Per germline, CDR1 LGHNT and CDR2 FRNRAP. The CDR3 runs 15 residues. V was shortened by 5 bases and J by 1 base, with 12 bases between the two germline ends. This chain's CDR3 is CASGLGRYSGNTIYF. The CDR3 region has the DNA TGTGCTAGTGGTCTCGGGAGATATTCTGGAAACACCATATATTTT. Variable domain in full (rest from reference TRBV12-5 and TRBJ1-3): DARVTQTPRHKVTEMGQEVTMRCQPILGHNTVFWYRQTMMQGLELLAYFRNRAPLDDSGMPKDRFSAEMPDATLATLKIQPSEPRDSAVYFCASGLGRYSGNTIYFGEGSWLTVV.

The chain links TRBV5-4 to TRBJ2-7, with 7 bases identical to TRBD1. The CDR3 extends over 15 amino acids. V shed 2 bases and J 1 base; nucleotides not matched to a gene: 6. The germline gives CDR1 SGHNT, CDR2 YYREEE (reference sequence). In DNA, the CDR3 is TGTGCCAGCAGCTTTGGAACGGGACAGTCCTACGAGCAGTACTTC. Its translation is CASSFGTGQSYEQYF.

This chain joins TRBV5-5 and TRBJ1-5; D remains ambiguous. The CDR3 is made up of 13 amino acids. V lost 4 bases to trimming and J lost 4 bases, with 9 bases between them. In germline, CDR1 is SGHKS, CDR2 YYEKEE (reference sequence). DNA of the CDR3: TGTGCCAGCAGCCTCGGAGTAAATCAGCCCCAGCATTTT. This encodes CASSLGVNQPQHF. The whole variable domain, filled in from reference TRBV5-5 and TRBJ1-5, reads DAGVTQSPTHLIKTRGQQVTLRCSPISGHKSVSWYQQVLGQGPQFIFQYYEKEERGRGNFPDRFSARQFPNYSSELNVNALLLGDSALYLCASSLGVNQPQHFGDGTRLSIL.

The chain employs TRBV5-3 and TRBJ1-2; D remains unclear. TRBV5-3 is noted as an ORF with a role that remains uncertain. The CDR3 is 11 amino acids. V lost 6 bases and J 4 bases, leaving 7 bases between the germline ends. CDR3 coding DNA: TGTGCCAGAACTTCGGTCTATGGCTACACCTTC. Its translation: CARTSVYGYTF.

The rearrangement links TRBV6-1 to TRBJ2-7, with D unclear. In germline, CDR1 is MNHNS, CDR2 SASEGT. The CDR3 extends over 14 amino acids. V was trimmed by 2 bases and J by 4 bases, leaving 12 bases between them. CDR3 loop: CASSEPAYTYEQYF. CDR3 sequence (DNA): TGTGCCAGCAGTGAACCGGCTTACACATACGAGCAGTACTTC.

V and J are TRBV6-6 and TRBJ2-1; either TRBD1 or TRBD2 may supply D (5 bases each). The germline CDR1 and CDR2 sequences are MNHNY and SVGAGI (reference sequence). The CDR3 sequence is 16 residues long. V lost 0 bases and J 0 bases, leaving 9 bases between the germline ends. CDR3 sequence: CASSYSGRSSYNEQFF. CDR3 DNA: TGTGCCAGCAGTTACTCGGGACGGAGCTCCTACAATGAGCAGTTCTTC.

This chain links TRBV6-1 with TRBJ2-5; D call uncertain. V dropped 3 bases and J dropped 3 bases, with 8 bases sitting between them. CDR3 length: 13 amino acids. Per the germline V gene, CDR1 is MNHNS and CDR2 is SASEGT. DNA for the CDR3: TGTGCCAGCAGTGAGGAAGGAAAAGAGACCCAGTACTTC. Its translation is CASSEEGKETQYF.

The rearrangement uses TRBV29-1 and TRBJ2-7; 7 bases align to TRBD1. The CDR3 covers 13 residues. Trimming removed 7 bases from V and 1 base from J; junction bases left unmatched: 7. Germline V lookup: CDR1 SQVTM, CDR2 ANQGSEA. The CDR3 nucleotides read TGCAGCGCAAATGGGGGACAGTCCTACGAGCAGTACTTC. Translated, it gives CSANGGQSYEQYF.

In its sample, this clone was seen once. This chain links TRBV10-2 with TRBJ1-1, with no clear D. V dropped 7 bases and J dropped 5 bases, with 8 bases sitting between them. From germline, CDR1 is WSHSY and CDR2 SAAADI. The CDR3 has 11 amino acids. CDR3 bases: TGCGCCAGCACAACGGGAACTGAAGCTTTCTTT. Translated, it gives CASTTGTEAFF.

This chain uses TRBV7-8 with TRBJ1-5; D is uncertain. Germline V lookup: CDR1 SGHVS, CDR2 FQNEAQ. V dropped 1 base and J dropped 0 bases, with 7 bases sitting between them. The CDR3 runs 15 residues. CDR3 bases: TGTGCCAGCAGCTTAGGCAGTTATAGCAATCAGCCCCAGCATTTT. This sequence encodes CASSLGSYSNQPQHF. Full variable domain (outside the CDR3, taken from reference TRBV7-8 and TRBJ1-5): GAGVSQSPRYKVAKRGQDVALRCDPISGHVSLFWYQQALGQGPEFLTYFQNEAQLDKSGLPSDRFFAERPEGSVSTLKIQRTQQEDSAVYLCASSLGSYSNQPQHFGDGTRLSIL.

In its sample, this clone was seen once. The chain employs TRBV7-2 and TRBJ2-1; D is uncertain. In germline, CDR1 is SGHTA, CDR2 FQGNSA. V was cut by 1 base and J by 9 bases, with 16 bases left in between. There are 15 residues in the CDR3. This CDR3 reads CASSLVGLSKGEQFF. CDR3 nucleotides: TGTGCCAGCAGCTTAGTCGGGCTTAGCAAAGGTGAGCAGTTCTTC.

The chain uses TRBV20-1 and TRBJ1-2, with D possibly TRBD1 on 5 matching bases. The germline V gene encodes CDR1 DFQATT and CDR2 SNEGSKA (reference sequence). V was cut by 8 bases and J by 8 bases, with 15 bases left in between. CDR3 size: 11 residues. The DNA of the CDR3 is TGCAGTCAATTCACCGGGGACGGCTACACCTTC. It codes for CSQFTGDGYTF.

This clone turned up a few times. V and J are TRBV27 and TRBJ2-3; TRBD1 is a possible D gene (6 bases). V was shortened by 5 bases and J by 0 bases, with 15 bases between the two germline ends. Germline CDR1 MNHEY, CDR2 SMNVEV (reference sequence). This CDR3 region has 16 residues. In nucleotides, the CDR3 is TGTGCCAGCAGTCTGATCGGGACACTGAGCACAGATACGCAGTATTTT. Its protein product is CASSLIGTLSTDTQYF.

The V call is TRBV7-8, the J call TRBJ1-1; D call uncertain. Per germline, CDR1 SGHVS and CDR2 FQNEAQ. The V gene lost 5 bases and the J gene lost 4 bases, with 11 bases spanning the gap. This CDR3 contains 13 residues. The CDR3 DNA is TGTGCCAGCAGCCGCCAGGCGGCCACTGAAGCTTTCTTT. Residues: CASSRQAATEAFF.

CDR3 amino acids: CASSLFRGISTDTQYF. The CDR3 bases are TGTGCCAGCAGTTTATTCCGGGGGATTAGCACAGATACGCAGTATTTT. This chain uses TRBV28 with TRBJ2-3, with D possibly matching TRBD2 (6 bases). Germline lookup yields CDR1 MDHEN and CDR2 SYDVKM. This CDR3 is 16 amino acids long. Trimming shortened V by 1 base and J by 0 bases, and 11 bases separated the two germline ends.

The J gene is TRBJ2-7, the V gene TRBV19, with D perhaps matching TRBD1 (5 bases). The V end lost 5 bases, the J end lost 4 bases, and 9 bases lay between the germline ends. The CDR3 loop spans 12 amino acids. The germline V gene encodes CDR1 LNHDA and CDR2 SQIVND (reference sequence). The CDR3 region has the DNA TGTGCCAGTAGTCAGGGTTTGTACGAGCAGTACTTC. Encoded protein: CASSQGLYEQYF.

J is TRBJ2-3 and V is TRBV2; TRBD1 is a possible D gene (5 bases). Per germline, CDR1 SNHLY and CDR2 FYNNEI. The CDR3 loop spans 15 amino acids. Trimming removed 3 bases from V and 0 bases from J, with 10 bases in between. This CDR3 reads CASSEGPPSTDTQYF. The DNA for the CDR3 is TGTGCCAGCAGTGAGGGGCCCCCTAGCACAGATACGCAGTATTTT.

The V call is TRBV7-9, the J call TRBJ1-1; possibly TRBD1 for D (5 bases). The CDR3 runs 14 residues. Germline V gene data show CDR1 as SEHNR and CDR2 as FQNEAQ (reference sequence). V lost 3 bases, J lost 0 bases, and 8 bases lay in between. CDR3 nucleotides: TGTGCCAGCAGCTTCGGGGGTTTGAACACTGAAGCTTTCTTT. It is translated as CASSFGGLNTEAFF.

This chain links TRBV7-2 with TRBJ2-5, with D unclear. The CDR3 is made up of 18 amino acids. V was clipped by 1 base and J by 3 bases, with 21 bases between them. Germline CDR1 is SGHTA and CDR2 is FQGNSA. CDR3 sequence (DNA): TGTGCCAGCAGCTTAGAGTTTGGAACTACCCGAAGGGAAGAGACCCAGTACTTC. Its translation is CASSLEFGTTRREETQYF.